The source of this T cell receptor beta chain is a study of cytomegalovirus exposure and HLA in healthy donors. The PCR ran on 60 Vbeta and 13 Jbeta primers. Produced via immunoSEQ multiplex PCR; TCRdb's table is partial and in-frame only. Here the sample spans 60,000 to 75,000 clones, about 60% being singletons. The CDR3 sequence is 13 residues long. The V gene end was trimmed by 7 bases and the J gene end by 4 bases; junction bases not matched to a gene: 5. Germline V gene sequence: CDR1 SQVTM, CDR2 ANQGSEA. Broader study findings: Apparent HLA restriction characterized most CMV-associated TCR beta chains in a later analysis. The only immune exposure information that was available was CMV serostatus. In a later analysis, across HLA loci, associated TCR counts were highest for DRB1, lowest for HLA-C. A highly shared variant cluster was judged a likely technical artifact.

This clone occurred once. Its antigen is undetermined. This clonotype was sampled from a woman between 50 and 59 years old in good health and CMV-seronegative. The sample comprised PBMCs. The rearrangement uses TRBV29-1 and TRBJ1-2; 11 positions agree with TRBD1. CDR3 in amino acids: CSAGQGAAYGYTF. CDR3 sequence (DNA): TGCAGCGCTGGACAGGGGGCTGCCTATGGCTACACCTTC.